Following are 18 T cell receptor beta chains from one sample sequenced in a study of cytomegalovirus exposure and HLA in healthy donors. Sequencing was performed with immunoSEQ multiplex PCR; in TCRdb, only in-frame clones are kept and a portion is missing. The repertoire consists of 55,000 to 80,000 clones, with roughly 94% occurring once and the leading ten covering around 7%. Sequenced material: PBMCs. All receptors derive from a woman between 18 and 29 years old in good health and CMV-seropositive.

The chain couples TRBV5-1 to TRBJ2-3; D is perhaps TRBD1 (5 bases). CDR1 is SGHRS, CDR2 YFSETQ, per germline. This CDR3 has 14 amino acids. V lost 4 bases to trimming and J lost 4 bases, with 13 bases between them. The CDR3 loop is CASSIGQGADTQYF. DNA of the CDR3: TGCGCCAGCAGCATAGGCCAGGGCGCAGATACGCAGTATTTT.

This chain joins TRBV10-3 and TRBJ1-2; 8 nucleotides align to TRBD1. Germline V gives CDR1 ENHRY, CDR2 SYGVKD. Trimming removed 4 bases from V and 4 bases from J; junction bases left unmatched: 17. The CDR3 runs to 18 residues. CDR3 bases: TGTGCCATCAGTGGACCACAGGGGGGAATAATGGGTCTCTATGGCTACACCTTC. Translation: CAISGPQGGIMGLYGYTF.

The V and J genes are TRBV18 and TRBJ1-5; 10 bases agree with TRBD1. CDR1 is KGHSH, CDR2 LQKENI, per germline. The CDR3 has 14 amino acids. After removal of 2 bases from V and 7 bases from J, the junction contained 2 bases not matched to a gene. The DNA for the CDR3 is TGTGCCAGCTCACCAGGGACAGGGGAACAGCCCCAGCATTTT. It encodes CASSPGTGEQPQHF.

The rearrangement uses TRBV27 and TRBJ1-6; D possibly corresponds to TRBD1 (6 bases). The CDR3 length is 15 residues. The ends were cut back, 6 bases at V and 9 bases at J, with 18 bases in the middle. From germline, CDR1 is MNHEY and CDR2 SMNVEV (reference sequence). This CDR3 reads CASRFMAGASSPLHF. Here the CDR3 DNA reads TGTGCCAGCAGGTTTATGGCAGGGGCTAGTTCACCCCTCCACTTT.

The V gene is TRBV11-2, the J gene TRBJ1-1; unclear D gene. Trimming took off 3 bases at V and 11 bases at J, with 16 bases between the two ends. CDR1 SGHAT and CDR2 FQNNGV come from the germline V gene. The CDR3 contains 13 residues. The CDR3 DNA reads as TGTGCCAGCAGCTTGTGGGCTTGGCCTCAGGCTTTCTTT. Protein product: CASSLWAWPQAFF.

The rearrangement links TRBV7-2 to TRBJ2-1; D possibly corresponds to TRBD2 (5 bases). From germline, CDR1 is SGHTA and CDR2 FQGNSA. Trimming took off 5 bases at V and 10 bases at J, with 21 bases between the two ends. CDR3 length equals 15 residues. The DNA for the CDR3 is TGTGCCAGCAGCCCGGATTGGACTTCAAATTACGAGCAGTTCTTC. This codes for CASSPDWTSNYEQFF.

This clone was found once. This chain uses TRBV5-6 with TRBJ2-2, with TRBD2 matching 9 bases. The CDR3 runs 15 residues. Trimming removed 6 bases from V and 3 bases from J; junction bases left unmatched: 6. Per germline, CDR1 SGHDT and CDR2 YYEEEE. Here the CDR3 DNA reads TGTGCCAGCAAACATAGCGGGGGAGACACCGGGGAGCTGTTTTTT. Translated, it gives CASKHSGGDTGELFF.

The rearrangement joins TRBV28 to TRBJ1-5; no definite D call. The CDR3 covers 16 residues. Germline CDR1 reads MDHEN; CDR2 reads SYDVKM. V was clipped by 5 bases and J by 4 bases, with 18 bases between them. The CDR3 loop is CASSPAGKKGNQPQHF. The DNA for the CDR3 is TGTGCCAGCAGTCCAGCAGGAAAAAAAGGTAATCAGCCCCAGCATTTT.

The genes are TRBV19 and TRBJ1-5; D might be TRBD1 (5 bases). From germline, CDR1 is LNHDA and CDR2 SQIVND (reference sequence). The CDR3 covers 14 residues. V was cut by 1 base and J by 6 bases, with 10 bases left in between. The CDR3 region is CASSIAWGGQPQHF. The CDR3 DNA is TGTGCCAGTAGTATAGCGTGGGGGGGTCAGCCCCAGCATTTT. The full variable domain, in which reference TRBV19 and TRBJ1-5 provide the parts outside the CDR3, is DGGITQSPKYLFRKEGQNVTLSCEQNLNHDAMYWYRQDPGQGLRLIYYSQIVNDFQKGDIAEGYSVSREKKESFPLTVTSAQKNPTAFYLCASSIAWGGQPQHFGDGTRLSIL.

The chain has TRBV9 and TRBJ1-2; maybe TRBD1 (5 bases). Germline CDR1 and CDR2: SGDLS and YYNGEE. V shed 3 bases and J shed 1 base, with 10 bases lying between them. This CDR3 has 14 residues. This CDR3 is CASSEDNHNYGYTF. CDR3 DNA: TGTGCCAGCAGCGAGGACAACCATAACTATGGCTACACCTTC. The full variable domain, its missing parts supplied by reference TRBV9 and TRBJ1-2, is DSGVTQTPKHLITATGQRVTLRCSPRSGDLSVYWYQQSLDQGLQFLIQYYNGEERAKGNILERFSAQQFPDLHSELNLSSLELGDSALYFCASSEDNHNYGYTFGSGTRLTVV.

V and J are TRBV28 and TRBJ2-3; a weak D match, TRBD2 (5 bases). Trimming took 7 bases from V and 3 from J, leaving 8 bases between them. Germline CDR1 reads MDHEN; CDR2 reads SYDVKM. CDR3 length: 12 residues. The CDR3 spells CASNRGTDTQYF. The CDR3 DNA follows: TGTGCCAGCAACAGAGGGACAGATACGCAGTATTTT.

The chain carries TRBV25-1 and TRBJ2-1; TRBD2 aligns across 8 bases. The germline gives CDR1 MGHDK, CDR2 SYGVNS. CDR3 length: 18 residues. The junction had 15 bases not matched to a gene; V was cut back by 4 bases and J by 4 bases. The CDR3 here is CASSGGSREGVWYNEQFF. The CDR3 DNA reads TGTGCCAGCAGTGGGGGGTCTCGGGAGGGAGTGTGGTACAATGAGCAGTTCTTC.

The chain employs TRBV18 and TRBJ1-5, with D possibly matching TRBD1 (5 bases). The CDR3 is 14 amino acids. Per the germline V gene, CDR1 is KGHSH and CDR2 is LQKENI. Trimming left V 3 bases short and J 9 bases short, with 15 bases between. As DNA, the CDR3 is TGTGCCAGCTCACCTGTAGGGGCGAATGGGCCCCAGCATTTT. Encoded protein: CASSPVGANGPQHF.

The chain has TRBV7-9 and TRBJ2-7; 9 bases map to TRBD1. Germline CDR1 SEHNR, CDR2 FQNEAQ (reference sequence). This CDR3 spans 16 amino acids. V was pared by 2 bases and J by 4 bases, with 9 bases of the junction left unmatched. Written as DNA, the CDR3 is TGTGCCAGCAGCTTATCCCCGGGACAGGGTGATTACGAGCAGTACTTC. It specifies CASSLSPGQGDYEQYF.

The chain links TRBV27 to TRBJ2-1, with 8 bases aligning to TRBD2. This CDR3 spans 16 amino acids. The junction had 6 bases not matched to a gene; V was cut back by 1 base and J by 4 bases. Germline CDR1 and CDR2: MNHEY and SMNVEV (reference sequence). This CDR3 reads CASSLWTGGTYNEQFF. CDR3 DNA: TGTGCCAGCAGTTTATGGACGGGAGGGACATACAATGAGCAGTTCTTC.

This chain joins TRBV7-3 and TRBJ2-6; D is unclear. V dropped 0 bases and J dropped 0 bases, with 12 bases sitting between them. The germline V gene encodes CDR1 SGHTA and CDR2 FQGTGA. The CDR3 runs 18 residues. CDR3 region: CASSLTPQTPSGANVLTF. The CDR3, as DNA: TGTGCCAGCAGCTTAACACCACAAACCCCCTCTGGGGCCAACGTCCTGACTTTC.

The chain couples TRBV9 to TRBJ1-5; no reliable D call. The CDR3 loop spans 14 amino acids. Trimming stripped 0 bases from V and 3 bases from J, with 7 bases between. CDR1 and CDR2 from the germline V gene are SGDLS and YYNGEE. The DNA for the CDR3 is TGTGCCAGCAGCGTAGGGCAGGACAATCAGCCCCAGCATTTT. Its protein is CASSVGQDNQPQHF. The whole variable domain, remainder taken from reference TRBV9 and TRBJ1-5, is DSGVTQTPKHLITATGQRVTLRCSPRSGDLSVYWYQQSLDQGLQFLIQYYNGEERAKGNILERFSAQQFPDLHSELNLSSLELGDSALYFCASSVGQDNQPQHFGDGTRLSIL.

This rearrangement joins TRBV27 to TRBJ2-7; D may be TRBD2 (5 bases). Looked up from germline, CDR1 is MNHEY and CDR2 is SMNVEV (reference sequence). The CDR3 contains 14 residues. Trimming shortened V by 8 bases and J by 0 bases, and 14 bases separated the two germline ends. CDR3 nucleotides: TGTGCCAGCGGATACCGGGGTGCCTCCTACGAGCAGTACTTC. This sequence encodes CASGYRGASYEQYF.